A selection of T cell receptor beta chains follows, all from one sample in a study of post-analysis software for immune sequencing data. In TCRdb, the PCR reads were re-called with MiXCR into one record per CDR3 protein. The table shows about 760,000 distinct CDR3 sequences, with 25% to 30% occurring only once. Sequenced sample: blood. These receptors originate from a girl between 10 and 17 years old with multiple sclerosis. The CDR3 runs from the conserved cysteine through the conserved F or W. Each record gives: CDR3 protein, CDR3 DNA, V gene, clone size, CDR3 length, D gene, J gene. D genes are given only for firm matches. Clone size is not always given. Where it is, it says once, few, many or a class for expanded clones.

cdr3_aa: CASKRSHGEQETQYF
cdr3_nt: TGTGCCAGCAAACGCTCTCATGGGGAGCAAGAGACCCAGTACTTC
v_call: TRBV6-5
clone_size: few
cdr3_length: 15
d_call: NA
j_call: TRBJ2-5

cdr3_aa: CASSARVSGELFF
cdr3_nt: TGTGCCAGCAGCGCCAGGGTCTCCGGGGAGCTGTTTTTT
v_call: TRBV9
clone_size: few
cdr3_length: 13
d_call: NA
j_call: TRBJ2-2

cdr3_aa: CASSSGAGQETQYF
cdr3_nt: TGTGCCAGCAGCTCCGGCGCTGGACAAGAGACCCAGTACTTC
v_call: TRBV9
clone_size: few
cdr3_length: 14
d_call: NA
j_call: TRBJ2-5

cdr3_aa: CASSYALPANEGDYGSMQPQHF
cdr3_nt: TGTGCCAGCAGTTACGCGCTACCGGCCAACGAGGGTGATTACGGCAGTATGCAGCCCCAGCATTTT
v_call: TRBV6-2/TRBV6-3
clone_size: NA
cdr3_length: 22
d_call: NA
j_call: TRBJ1-5

cdr3_aa: CSVVWGSKNIQYF
cdr3_nt: TGCAGCGTTGTTTGGGGTTCCAAAAACATTCAGTACTTC
v_call: TRBV29-1
clone_size: once
cdr3_length: 13
d_call: NA
j_call: TRBJ2-4

cdr3_aa: CASSFQGASHNEQFF
cdr3_nt: TGTGCCAGCAGCTTCCAGGGGGCTTCACACAATGAGCAGTTCTTC
v_call: TRBV5-5
clone_size: NA
cdr3_length: 15
d_call: TRBD1
j_call: TRBJ2-1

cdr3_aa: CASSLIVAEVGGDVQYF
cdr3_nt: TGTGCCAGCAGTTTGATCGTCGCGGAGGTCGGAGGAGATGTGCAGTATTTT
v_call: TRBV12-3/TRBV12-4
clone_size: NA
cdr3_length: 17
d_call: NA
j_call: TRBJ2-3

cdr3_aa: CSARDWGRPVTDTQYF
cdr3_nt: TGCAGTGCTAGAGATTGGGGTCGGCCTGTTACAGATACGCAGTATTTT
v_call: TRBV20-1
clone_size: NA
cdr3_length: 16
d_call: NA
j_call: TRBJ2-3

cdr3_aa: CASSFSGWENIQYF
cdr3_nt: TGTGCCAGCAGTTTCAGCGGATGGGAAAACATTCAGTACTTC
v_call: TRBV27
clone_size: NA
cdr3_length: 14
d_call: NA
j_call: TRBJ2-4

cdr3_aa: CSARDLAGGTDTQYF
cdr3_nt: TGCAGTGCTAGAGATTTAGCGGGGGGGACAGATACGCAGTATTTT
v_call: TRBV20-1
clone_size: few
cdr3_length: 15
d_call: TRBD2
j_call: TRBJ2-3

cdr3_aa: CTSSPGTSGSDYEQYF
cdr3_nt: TGTACCAGCTCACCAGGGACTAGCGGGAGTGATTACGAGCAGTACTTC
v_call: TRBV18
clone_size: NA
cdr3_length: 16
d_call: TRBD2
j_call: TRBJ2-7

cdr3_aa: CASSDPPLKPQHF
cdr3_nt: TGTGCCAGCAGCGACCCCCCTCTAAAGCCCCAGCATTTT
v_call: TRBV28
clone_size: NA
cdr3_length: 13
d_call: NA
j_call: TRBJ1-5

cdr3_aa: CASSPEPGQGNTEAFF
cdr3_nt: TGTGCCAGCAGCCCAGAACCGGGACAGGGAAACACTGAAGCTTTCTTT
v_call: TRBV11-1
clone_size: few
cdr3_length: 16
d_call: TRBD1
j_call: TRBJ1-1

cdr3_aa: CASSPRDREGETQYF
cdr3_nt: TGTGCCAGCAGCCCCCGGGACAGAGAAGGAGAGACCCAGTACTTC
v_call: TRBV7-8
clone_size: NA
cdr3_length: 15
d_call: TRBD1
j_call: TRBJ2-5

cdr3_aa: CSASSVEWVRGYTF
cdr3_nt: TGCAGTGCATCGAGTGTGGAATGGGTGAGGGGCTACACCTTC
v_call: TRBV20-1
clone_size: NA
cdr3_length: 14
d_call: NA
j_call: TRBJ1-2

cdr3_aa: CASSLLQVERSNGYTF
cdr3_nt: TGTGCCAGCAGCTTGTTGCAGGTCGAGCGATCTAATGGCTACACCTTC
v_call: TRBV5-5
clone_size: few
cdr3_length: 16
d_call: NA
j_call: TRBJ1-2

cdr3_aa: CASSLDQGWGTEAFF
cdr3_nt: TGTGCCAGCAGCCTTGACCAGGGGTGGGGCACTGAAGCTTTCTTT
v_call: TRBV7-2
clone_size: NA
cdr3_length: 15
d_call: NA
j_call: TRBJ1-1

cdr3_aa: CAIKETGAGGTEAFF
cdr3_nt: TGTGCCATCAAGGAAACAGGGGCCGGGGGCACTGAAGCTTTCTTT
v_call: TRBV10-3
clone_size: NA
cdr3_length: 15
d_call: TRBD1
j_call: TRBJ1-1

cdr3_aa: CSGTGTSATPDTQYF
cdr3_nt: TGCAGCGGGACCGGGACTAGCGCCACCCCAGATACGCAGTATTTT
v_call: TRBV29-1
clone_size: many
cdr3_length: 15
d_call: TRBD2
j_call: TRBJ2-3

cdr3_aa: CSGGLQNEQFF
cdr3_nt: TGCAGTGGTGGCCTACAGAATGAGCAGTTCTTC
v_call: TRBV20-1
clone_size: NA
cdr3_length: 11
d_call: NA
j_call: TRBJ2-1

cdr3_aa: CASSPGLASTDTQYF
cdr3_nt: TGTGCCAGCAGCCCCGGACTAGCCAGCACAGATACGCAGTATTTT
v_call: TRBV5-5
clone_size: few
cdr3_length: 15
d_call: TRBD2
j_call: TRBJ2-3

cdr3_aa: CASSQVWHEQFF
cdr3_nt: TGCGCCAGCAGCCAAGTGTGGCATGAGCAGTTCTTC
v_call: TRBV4-1
clone_size: NA
cdr3_length: 12
d_call: NA
j_call: TRBJ2-1

cdr3_aa: CATSREGWQPQHF
cdr3_nt: TGTGCCACCAGCAGAGAGGGTTGGCAGCCCCAGCATTTT
v_call: TRBV15
clone_size: NA
cdr3_length: 13
d_call: NA
j_call: TRBJ1-5

cdr3_aa: CASSVVEEGISNYGYTF
cdr3_nt: TGTGCCAGCAGCGTCGTAGAGGAGGGGATATCTAACTATGGCTACACCTTC
v_call: TRBV9
clone_size: NA
cdr3_length: 17
d_call: NA
j_call: TRBJ1-2

cdr3_aa: CASSWVGTGSYF
cdr3_nt: NA
v_call: TRBV5-6
clone_size: NA
cdr3_length: 12
d_call: NA
j_call: TRBJ2-5

cdr3_aa: CASSQDPAATNYGYTF
cdr3_nt: TGTGCCAGCAGCCAAGATCCGGCAGCTACTAACTATGGCTACACCTTC
v_call: TRBV4-2
clone_size: few
cdr3_length: 16
d_call: NA
j_call: TRBJ1-2

cdr3_aa: CASSAYIQAFQGTQYF
cdr3_nt: TGCGCCAGCAGTGCGTACATACAGGCGTTCCAAGGGACCCAGTACTTC
v_call: TRBV10-2
clone_size: NA
cdr3_length: 16
d_call: NA
j_call: TRBJ2-5

cdr3_aa: CSARDVRTGVAFF
cdr3_nt: TGCAGTGCTAGAGATGTCCGGACAGGGGTAGCTTTCTTT
v_call: TRBV20-1
clone_size: NA
cdr3_length: 13
d_call: TRBD1
j_call: TRBJ1-1

cdr3_aa: CASSSEWRSTDTQYF
cdr3_nt: TGTGCCAGCAGCTCCGAGTGGCGGAGCACAGATACGCAGTATTTT
v_call: TRBV27
clone_size: NA
cdr3_length: 15
d_call: NA
j_call: TRBJ2-3

cdr3_aa: CASSFRTASSYNEQFF
cdr3_nt: TGTGCCAGCAGCTTCCGGACTGCAAGCTCCTACAATGAGCAGTTCTTC
v_call: TRBV6-2/TRBV6-3
clone_size: NA
cdr3_length: 16
d_call: NA
j_call: TRBJ2-1

cdr3_aa: CATGTSGDNEQFF
cdr3_nt: TGTGCCACCGGGACTAGCGGGGACAATGAGCAGTTCTTC
v_call: TRBV10-3
clone_size: NA
cdr3_length: 13
d_call: TRBD2
j_call: TRBJ2-1

cdr3_aa: CASRGQPNTEAFF
cdr3_nt: TGTGCCAGCAGGGGACAGCCGAACACTGAAGCTTTCTTT
v_call: TRBV6-2/TRBV6-3
clone_size: few
cdr3_length: 13
d_call: TRBD1
j_call: TRBJ1-1

cdr3_aa: CASTRTGHGTNEKLFF
cdr3_nt: TGCGCCAGCACCCGGACAGGGCACGGAACTAATGAAAAACTGTTTTTT
v_call: TRBV5-1
clone_size: NA
cdr3_length: 16
d_call: TRBD1
j_call: TRBJ1-4